The text below deals with one T cell receptor beta chain. The sample holds a few counts of this clonotype. Its antigen is still unknown. No much larger clone exists at a distance of one base, and base qualities are not known. Ficoll-Paque density gradient centrifugation was the method used to isolate PBMCs. CDR1 and CDR2, looked up from the germline V gene, are MNHEY and SVGAGI. The junction shows trimming of 6 bases on V and 7 bases on J, and the gene matches do not reach 9 bases of it. From the cysteine up to the phenylalanine, the CDR3 has a length of 14 residues. The entry retains the CDR3 DNA only, 42 bases that are in frame from base 1. The data derive from a study of T-cell memory formation after mild COVID-19 (TCRdb year 2021). Study-wide context: Most TCR sequence clusters were specific to one of the two donors. In a couple of donors, T-cell clones that expanded and contracted after mild COVID-19 were followed by sequencing TCRalpha and TCRbeta repertoires longitudinally. The cohort was made up of two young adult volunteers, one female and one male, who were previously healthy. What the research found in general, with its limitations: Clones that contracted from day 15 to 85 showed balanced CD4/CD8 phenotypes, whereas a second wave of clones that expanded from day 15 to 37 leaned towards CD4+. SARS-CoV-2 specificity of the second-wave clones peaking on day 37 was not confirmed. Some responding clones were detected in pre-infection memory, which suggested that pre-existing cross-reactive memory T cells had joined the SARS-CoV-2 response. The study covered only a couple of mild cases, and larger cohorts including severe cases with pre-infection samples were considered necessary. Contracting CD4+ clones appeared mostly in the CM and EM memory subsets, whereas CD8+ clones were enriched in EMRA.

The instrument was an Illumina NovaSeq 6000. TCRalpha and TCRbeta cDNA libraries were constructed by 5'RACE with constant-segment primers, with sample barcodes and unique molecular identifiers being introduced. Trizol reagent was used to extract RNA from every sample. Amplification of the libraries took two PCR steps, and the second step added a second sample barcode plus Illumina TruSeq adapters. Sequencing of the libraries was done on an Illumina NovaSeq, producing 2 x 150 bp paired-end reads. Concerning the study's data processing: Reads were demultiplexed and collapsed into UMI-guided consensus sequences with migec v1.2.7. Using mixcr v2.1.11, UMI consensuses were aligned to TRA and TRB V and J templates and then assembled into clonotypes. Clonotypes were classified as expanded or contracted when called significant by both edgeR and NoisET, with noise models trained on biological replicates. For edgeR calls, the thresholds were a false discovery rate-adjusted p below 0.01 and a log2 fold-change of 1. PCA with hierarchical clustering of max-normalized trajectories of the 1000 most abundant clonotypes was used as exploratory dynamics analysis. Each responding clone was given a CD4 or CD8 phenotype based on the CD4+ and CD8+ repertoires, which had been sequenced separately. Using fastp trimming at Q25 and MiXCR clonotype assembly, TCRdb reanalyzed the public sequencing data and kept in-frame beta chains. Rows merge per CDR3 protein into single entries with the most common DNA and genes. The V and J calls here are based on TCRdb, not the publication. In this sample the table shows hundreds of thousands of distinct CDR3 sequences, roughly 18% of which occur a single time. The biggest ten clones account for around 11% of the sample.

Input material: PBMCs or a T cell subset sorted from them (not recorded which). Recombination linked TRBV6-5 to TRBJ1-2; 9 nucleotides in the junction match TRBD1. The receptor's source is an adult woman who had mild COVID-19 (a few samples of this study predate the infection). The sample titles of this study are shuffled in the database, so cell type and time point are left out; the donor was told from shared clones. For the CDR3, the sequence is CASRATGGAGGYTF. The DNA is TGTGCCAGCAGGGCAACAGGGGGCGCGGGTGGCTACACCTTC.